The present T cell receptor (beta chain) was sequenced within a study of blood T cell repertoires in COVID-19. Methods used by the authors: Cell counts per sample came from amplifying reference gene primers. The protocol was immunoSEQ multiplex PCR, while the TCRdb copy is restricted to in-frame clones and leaves out a portion. V, J and clone size derive from that table, while D and trimming were established from the DNA sequence. This sample carries about 200,000 clones, 84% of them seen once, and the ten largest clones take 3% to 3.5%. Trimming took 0 bases from V and 4 from J, leaving 15 bases between them. The germline V gene has CDR1 WNHNN and CDR2 SYGVQD (reference sequence). The CDR3 runs to 16 residues. Everyone who took part was roughly 18 to 89 years old, and they came from 24 US areas.

The TCR originated in a woman aged 30 to 39 who had been exposed to COVID-19. The sequenced sample was PBMCs or T cells enriched from blood (not recorded which). This chain links TRBV10-1 with TRBJ1-2, with TRBD1 as a possible D gene (5 bases). In DNA, the CDR3 is TGCGCCAGCAGTGAGTCCAGCGGGGGACCCCTCTATGGCTACACCTTC. Translation gives CASSESSGGPLYGYTF.